These 10 T cell receptor beta chains came from one sample sequenced in a study of blood T cell repertoires in COVID-19. Assay used: immunoSEQ multiplex PCR; TCRdb lists only in-frame clones, some missing. The sample has 150,000 to 200,000 clones; less than 85% are singletons. Sample: PBMCs or T cells enriched from blood (not recorded which). The source is a man aged 45-60 years who had recovered from COVID-19.

V gene TRBV12-3 or TRBV12-4 combines with J gene TRBJ2-7; the D is unclear. Trimming cost V 3 bases and J 3 bases, with 3 bases left between them. The CDR3 length is 11 residues. This CDR3 is CASSFYYEQYF. The DNA of the CDR3 is TGTGCCAGCAGTTTCTACTACGAGCAGTACTTC.

V and J are TRBV28 and TRBJ1-5; 7 nucleotides agree with TRBD1. This CDR3 is 15 amino acids long. Trimming removed 5 bases from V and 3 bases from J; junction bases left unmatched: 7. Germline CDR1 is MDHEN and CDR2 is SYDVKM. Written as DNA, the CDR3 is TGTGCCAGCAGTCCCGGGGGACAGAACAATCAGCCCCAGCATTTT. It codes for CASSPGGQNNQPQHF.

Concerning this clone: The same CDR3 arises from other DNA sequences in this sample as well. This chain connects TRBV5-1 to TRBJ2-7, with a tentative D call TRBD1 (6 bases). This CDR3 contains 12 residues. Trimming shortened V by 4 bases and J by 6 bases, and 11 bases separated the two germline ends. The germline V gene has CDR1 SGHRS and CDR2 YFSETQ. CDR3 sequence (DNA): TGCGCCAGCAGCCCCAGGGGACCCGAGCAGTACTTC. This translates into CASSPRGPEQYF.

The chain is built from TRBV5-5 and TRBJ2-5; 10 bases fit TRBD1. Losses at the gene ends were 4 bases for V and 5 bases for J; bases not matched to a gene: 11. The CDR3 runs 16 residues. Germline V gene sequence: CDR1 SGHKS, CDR2 YYEKEE (reference sequence). The CDR3 bases are TGTGCCAGCAGCCGGAGACAGGGGGCGGGAATGGAGACCCAGTACTTC. It yields the protein CASSRRQGAGMETQYF.

This clone came up a few times. This sequence joins TRBV2 and TRBJ1-6; D is unclear. Germline V gene sequence: CDR1 SNHLY, CDR2 FYNNEI. V lost 4 bases and J lost 10, with 17 bases in between. This CDR3 has 15 amino acids. Here the CDR3 reads CASSVQKGSGSPLHF. The CDR3 region has the DNA TGTGCCAGCAGTGTACAGAAAGGTTCGGGATCACCCCTCCACTTT.

The chain is built from TRBV25-1 and TRBJ2-1; 8 nucleotides line up with TRBD2. The CDR3 has 14 amino acids. Germline CDR1 and CDR2: MGHDK and SYGVNS. CDR3 sequence reads: CASHRGGGRDEQFF. Written as DNA, the CDR3 is TGTGCTTCCCACCGGGGGGGCGGTAGAGATGAGCAGTTCTTC.

V gene TRBV10-3 combines with J gene TRBJ2-3, with 8 bases fitting TRBD2. Germline CDR1 reads ENHRY; CDR2 reads SYGVKD. With V trimmed by 6 bases and J by 5 bases, 10 bases remained unmatched. The CDR3 is 15 residues long. The chain's CDR3 is CAISTTGGPGDTQYF. CDR3 DNA sequence: TGTGCCATCAGCACTACGGGGGGGCCAGGAGATACGCAGTATTTT.

The chain couples TRBV10-3 to TRBJ1-5; maybe TRBD1 (5 bases). Germline CDR1 ENHRY, CDR2 SYGVKD. CDR3 length: 15 amino acids. V lost 10 bases, J lost 9 bases, and 25 bases lay in between. This CDR3 is CATSVGDLRVRPQHF. In nucleotides, the CDR3 is TGTGCCACCTCCGTTGGGGACTTACGAGTTCGGCCCCAGCATTTT.

Here the CDR3 reads CASSQQRGTTEKLFF. The DNA of the CDR3 is TGTGCCAGCAGCCAACAGCGGGGAACCACTGAAAAACTGTTTTTT. The chain links TRBV3-1 (or the pseudogene TRBV3-2) to TRBJ1-4; unclear D gene. V lost 2 bases and J lost 7, with 14 bases in between. Germline V lookup: CDR1 LGHDT, CDR2 YNNKEL (reference sequence). The CDR3 consists of 15 residues.

This sequence joins TRBV3-1 (or the pseudogene TRBV3-2) and TRBJ2-3, with TRBD2 as a possible D gene (5 bases). V was cut by 0 bases and J by 14 bases, with 15 bases left in between. CDR3 length: 13 residues. CDR1 is LGHDT, CDR2 YNNKEL, per germline (reference sequence). CDR3 region: CASSQDLGDFRYF. Written as DNA, the CDR3 is TGTGCCAGCAGCCAAGATCTGGGAGACTTTCGGTATTTT.